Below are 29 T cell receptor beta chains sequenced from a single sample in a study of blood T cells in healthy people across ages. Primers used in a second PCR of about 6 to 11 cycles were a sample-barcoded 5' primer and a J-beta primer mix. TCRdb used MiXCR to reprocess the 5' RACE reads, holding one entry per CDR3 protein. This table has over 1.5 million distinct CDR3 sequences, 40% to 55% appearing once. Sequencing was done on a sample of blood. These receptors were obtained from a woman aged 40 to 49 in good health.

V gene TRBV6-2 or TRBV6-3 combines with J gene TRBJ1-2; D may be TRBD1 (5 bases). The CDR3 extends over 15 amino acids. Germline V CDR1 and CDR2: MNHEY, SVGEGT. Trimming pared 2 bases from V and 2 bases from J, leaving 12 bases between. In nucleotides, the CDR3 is TGTGCCAGCAGTTACGATCGGGGGGTCAACTATGGCTACACCTTC. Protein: CASSYDRGVNYGYTF.

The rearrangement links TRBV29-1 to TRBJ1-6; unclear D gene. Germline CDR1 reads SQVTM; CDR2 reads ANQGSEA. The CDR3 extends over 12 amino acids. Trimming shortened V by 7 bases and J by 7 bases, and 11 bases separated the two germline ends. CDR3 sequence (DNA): TGCAGCGAGCCGGTTTTGAATTCACCCCTCCACTTT. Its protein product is CSEPVLNSPLHF.

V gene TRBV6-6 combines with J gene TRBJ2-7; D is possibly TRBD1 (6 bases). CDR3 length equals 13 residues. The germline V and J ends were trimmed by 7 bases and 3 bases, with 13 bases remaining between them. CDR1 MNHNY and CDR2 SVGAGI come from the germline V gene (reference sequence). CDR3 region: CASKDSLIYEQYF. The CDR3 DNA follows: TGTGCCAGCAAGGACAGTTTAATCTACGAGCAGTACTTC.

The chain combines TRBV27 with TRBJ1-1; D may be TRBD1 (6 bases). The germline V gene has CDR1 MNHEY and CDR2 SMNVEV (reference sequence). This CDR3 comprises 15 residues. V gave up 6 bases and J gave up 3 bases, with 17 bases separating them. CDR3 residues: CASSRYRVGDTEAFF. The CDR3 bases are TGTGCCAGCAGCAGATACAGGGTGGGTGACACTGAAGCTTTCTTT.

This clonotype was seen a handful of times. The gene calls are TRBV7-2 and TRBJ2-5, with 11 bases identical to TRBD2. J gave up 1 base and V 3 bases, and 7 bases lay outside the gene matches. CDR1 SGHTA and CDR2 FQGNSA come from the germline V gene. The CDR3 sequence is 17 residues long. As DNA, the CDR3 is TGTGCCAGCAGCTTTCGGCTAGCGGGGGGCAGCCAAGAGACCCAGTACTTC. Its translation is CASSFRLAGGSQETQYF.

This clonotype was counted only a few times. CDR3 protein: CASGLTGAEGYTF. The CDR3 bases are TGTGCTAGTGGCTTGACAGGGGCGGAGGGCTACACCTTC. This sequence joins TRBV12-5 and TRBJ1-2, with 8 bases aligning to TRBD1. CDR1 and CDR2 from the germline V gene are LGHNT and FRNRAP. This CDR3 has 13 residues. J lost 8 bases, V lost 6 bases, and 8 bases had no gene match.

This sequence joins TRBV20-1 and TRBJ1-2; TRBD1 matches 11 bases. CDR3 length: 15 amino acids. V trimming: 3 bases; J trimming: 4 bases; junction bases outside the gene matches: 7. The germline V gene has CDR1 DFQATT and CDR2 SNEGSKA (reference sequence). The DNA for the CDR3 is TGCAGTGCTAGGCCTCCGGGACAGGGGGTCTATGGCTACACCTTC. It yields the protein CSARPPGQGVYGYTF.

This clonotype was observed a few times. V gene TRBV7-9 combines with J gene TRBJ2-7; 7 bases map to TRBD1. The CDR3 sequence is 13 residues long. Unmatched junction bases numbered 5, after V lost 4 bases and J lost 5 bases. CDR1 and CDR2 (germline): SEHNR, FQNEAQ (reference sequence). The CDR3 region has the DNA TGTGCCAGCAGCTGGGACAGTGATCACGAGCAGTACTTC. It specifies CASSWDSDHEQYF.

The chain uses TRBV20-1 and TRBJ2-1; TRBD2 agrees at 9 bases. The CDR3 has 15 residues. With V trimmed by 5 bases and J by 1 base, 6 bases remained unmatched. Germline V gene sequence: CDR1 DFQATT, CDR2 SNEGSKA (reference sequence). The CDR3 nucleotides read TGCAGTGCTGCCGATAGCGGGGGATCCTACAATGAGCAGTTCTTC. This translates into CSAADSGGSYNEQFF.

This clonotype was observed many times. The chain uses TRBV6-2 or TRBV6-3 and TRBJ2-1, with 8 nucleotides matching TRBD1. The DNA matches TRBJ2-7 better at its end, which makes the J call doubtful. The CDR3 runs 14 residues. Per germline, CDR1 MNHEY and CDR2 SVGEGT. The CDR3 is CASSRQGSYNEQYF. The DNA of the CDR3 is TGTGCCAGCAGTCGACAGGGGTCCTACAATGAGCAGTACTTC.

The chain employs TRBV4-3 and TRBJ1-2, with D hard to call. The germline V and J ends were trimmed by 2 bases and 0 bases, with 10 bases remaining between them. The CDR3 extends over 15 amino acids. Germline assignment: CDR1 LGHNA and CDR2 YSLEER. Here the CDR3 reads CASSQMGNSNYGYTF. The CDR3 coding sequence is TGCGCCAGCAGCCAAATGGGCAATTCTAACTATGGCTACACCTTC.

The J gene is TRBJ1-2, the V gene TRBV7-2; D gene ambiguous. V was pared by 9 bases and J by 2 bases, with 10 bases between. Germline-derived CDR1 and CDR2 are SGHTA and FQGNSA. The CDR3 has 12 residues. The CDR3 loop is CASTPKNYGYTF. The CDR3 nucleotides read TGTGCCAGTACCCCAAAAAACTATGGCTACACCTTC.

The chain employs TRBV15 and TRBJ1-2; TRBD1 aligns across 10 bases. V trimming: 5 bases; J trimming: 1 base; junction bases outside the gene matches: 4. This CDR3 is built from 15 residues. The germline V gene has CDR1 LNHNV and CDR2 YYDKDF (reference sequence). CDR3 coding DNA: TGTGCCACCAGCGGCCGGGACAGGGGTAACTATGGCTACACCTTC. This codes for CATSGRDRGNYGYTF.

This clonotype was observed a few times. In nucleotides, the CDR3 is TGTGCCAGCAGCTCCTGGGGGGGATCGAGCTCCTACAATGAGCAGTTCTTC. Translating it yields CASSSWGGSSSYNEQFF. The chain links TRBV5-8 to TRBJ2-1; 7 bases map to TRBD2. The CDR3 runs to 17 residues. Germline assignment: CDR1 SGHTS and CDR2 YDEGEE. After removal of 3 bases from V and 0 bases from J, the junction contained 9 bases not matched to a gene.

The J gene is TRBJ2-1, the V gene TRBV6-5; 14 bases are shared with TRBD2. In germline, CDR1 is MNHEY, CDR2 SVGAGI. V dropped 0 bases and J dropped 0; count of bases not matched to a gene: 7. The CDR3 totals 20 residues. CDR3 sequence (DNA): TGTGCCAGCAGTTACTCGAGGGGACTAGCGGGGGAAAGCTCCTACAATGAGCAGTTCTTC. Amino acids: CASSYSRGLAGESSYNEQFF.

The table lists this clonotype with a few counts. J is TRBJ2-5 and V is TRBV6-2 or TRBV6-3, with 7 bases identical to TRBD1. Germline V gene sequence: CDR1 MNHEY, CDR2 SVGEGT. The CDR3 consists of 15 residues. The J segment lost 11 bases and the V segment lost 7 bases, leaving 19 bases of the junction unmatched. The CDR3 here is CASIEHKTGTKEQYF. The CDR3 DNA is TGTGCCAGCATCGAGCACAAGACAGGGACGAAGGAGCAGTACTTC.

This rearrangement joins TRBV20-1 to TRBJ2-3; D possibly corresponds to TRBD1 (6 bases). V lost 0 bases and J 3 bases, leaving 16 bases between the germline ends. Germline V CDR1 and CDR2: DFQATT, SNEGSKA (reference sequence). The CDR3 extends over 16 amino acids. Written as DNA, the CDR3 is TGCAGTGCTAGAGATTCTTCGGGACATAGTACAGATACGCAGTATTTT. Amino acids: CSARDSSGHSTDTQYF.

The CDR3 nucleotides are TGCAGTGCTAGAGTGTTGCAGGGGGCCTACGAGCAGTACTTC. Its protein is CSARVLQGAYEQYF. V and J are TRBV20-1 and TRBJ2-7; 7 bases are shared with TRBD1. Per the germline V gene, CDR1 is DFQATT and CDR2 is SNEGSKA (reference sequence). With 1 base clipped from V and 2 bases from J, the junction kept 5 bases outside the gene matches. This CDR3 comprises 14 residues.

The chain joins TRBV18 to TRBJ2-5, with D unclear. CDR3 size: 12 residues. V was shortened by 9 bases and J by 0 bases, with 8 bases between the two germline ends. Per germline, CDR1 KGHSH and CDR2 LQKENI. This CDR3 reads CASQKYQETQYF. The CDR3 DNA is TGTGCCAGTCAGAAGTACCAAGAGACCCAGTACTTC.

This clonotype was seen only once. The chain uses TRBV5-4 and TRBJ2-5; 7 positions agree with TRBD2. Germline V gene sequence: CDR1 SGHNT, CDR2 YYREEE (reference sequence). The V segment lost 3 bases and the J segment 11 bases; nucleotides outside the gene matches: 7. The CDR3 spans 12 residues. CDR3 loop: CASSWGGGGQYF. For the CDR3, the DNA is TGTGCCAGCAGCTGGGGGGGAGGTGGGCAGTACTTC.

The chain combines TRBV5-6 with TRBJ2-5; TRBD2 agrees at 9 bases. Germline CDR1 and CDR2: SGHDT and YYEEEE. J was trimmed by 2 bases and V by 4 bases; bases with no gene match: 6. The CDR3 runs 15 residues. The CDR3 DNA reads TGTGCCAGCAGCAGGGATAGCGGGAGACAAGAGACCCAGTACTTC. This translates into CASSRDSGRQETQYF. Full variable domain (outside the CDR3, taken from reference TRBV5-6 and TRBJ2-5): DAGVTQSPTHLIKTRGQQVTLRCSPKSGHDTVSWYQQALGQGPQFIFQYYEEEERQRGNFPDRFSGHQFPNYSSELNVNALLLGDSALYLCASSRDSGRQETQYFGPGTRLLVL.

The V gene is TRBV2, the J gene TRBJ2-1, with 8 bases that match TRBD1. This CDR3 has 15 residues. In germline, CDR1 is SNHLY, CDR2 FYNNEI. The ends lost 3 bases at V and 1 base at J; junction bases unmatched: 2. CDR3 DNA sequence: TGTGCCAGCAGTGACCGGGACAGGTCCTACAATGAGCAGTTCTTC. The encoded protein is CASSDRDRSYNEQFF.

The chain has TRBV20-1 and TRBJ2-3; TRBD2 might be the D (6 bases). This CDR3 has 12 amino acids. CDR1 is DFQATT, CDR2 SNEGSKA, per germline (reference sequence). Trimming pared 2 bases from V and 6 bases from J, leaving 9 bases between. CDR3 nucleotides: TGCAGTGCTAGAACTAGCTCGGATACGCAGTATTTT. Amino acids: CSARTSSDTQYF.

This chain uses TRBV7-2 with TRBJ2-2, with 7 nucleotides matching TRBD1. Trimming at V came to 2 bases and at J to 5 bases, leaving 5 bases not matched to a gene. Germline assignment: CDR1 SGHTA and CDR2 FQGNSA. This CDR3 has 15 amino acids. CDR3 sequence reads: CASSLRDSGTGELFF. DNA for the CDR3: TGTGCCAGCAGCTTAAGGGACAGTGGGACCGGGGAGCTGTTTTTT.

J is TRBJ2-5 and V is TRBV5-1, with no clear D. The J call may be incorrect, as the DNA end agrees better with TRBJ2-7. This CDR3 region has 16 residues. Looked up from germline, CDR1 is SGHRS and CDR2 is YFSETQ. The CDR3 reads CASSLAPPTALDEQYF. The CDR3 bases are TGCGCCAGCAGCTTGGCCCCCCCTACAGCGCTTGACGAGCAGTACTTC.

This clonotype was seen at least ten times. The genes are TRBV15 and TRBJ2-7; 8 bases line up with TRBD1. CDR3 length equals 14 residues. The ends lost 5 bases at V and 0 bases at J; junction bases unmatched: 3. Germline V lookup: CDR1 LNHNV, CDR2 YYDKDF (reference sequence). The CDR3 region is CATSRDRSSYEQYF. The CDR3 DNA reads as TGTGCCACCAGCCGGGACAGGAGCTCCTACGAGCAGTACTTC.

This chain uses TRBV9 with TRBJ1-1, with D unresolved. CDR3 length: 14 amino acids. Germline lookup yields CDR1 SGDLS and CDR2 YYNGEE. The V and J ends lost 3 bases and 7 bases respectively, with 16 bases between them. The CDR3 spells CASSGRVLGREAFF. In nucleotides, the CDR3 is TGTGCCAGCAGCGGACGGGTATTGGGCCGTGAAGCTTTCTTT.

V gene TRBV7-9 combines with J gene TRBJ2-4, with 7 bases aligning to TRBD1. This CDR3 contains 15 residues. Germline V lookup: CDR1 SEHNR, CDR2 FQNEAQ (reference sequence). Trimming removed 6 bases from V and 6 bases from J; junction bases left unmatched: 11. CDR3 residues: CASRPTTGAGNIQYF. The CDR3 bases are TGTGCCAGCAGGCCAACAACAGGGGCCGGAAACATTCAGTACTTC.

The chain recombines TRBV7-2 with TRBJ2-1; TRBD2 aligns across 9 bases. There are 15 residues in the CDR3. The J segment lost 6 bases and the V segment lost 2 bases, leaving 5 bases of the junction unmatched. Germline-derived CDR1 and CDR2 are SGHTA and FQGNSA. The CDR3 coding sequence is TGTGCCAGCAGCTTAACTAGCGGGTCAGTCAATGAGCAGTTCTTC. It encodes CASSLTSGSVNEQFF.